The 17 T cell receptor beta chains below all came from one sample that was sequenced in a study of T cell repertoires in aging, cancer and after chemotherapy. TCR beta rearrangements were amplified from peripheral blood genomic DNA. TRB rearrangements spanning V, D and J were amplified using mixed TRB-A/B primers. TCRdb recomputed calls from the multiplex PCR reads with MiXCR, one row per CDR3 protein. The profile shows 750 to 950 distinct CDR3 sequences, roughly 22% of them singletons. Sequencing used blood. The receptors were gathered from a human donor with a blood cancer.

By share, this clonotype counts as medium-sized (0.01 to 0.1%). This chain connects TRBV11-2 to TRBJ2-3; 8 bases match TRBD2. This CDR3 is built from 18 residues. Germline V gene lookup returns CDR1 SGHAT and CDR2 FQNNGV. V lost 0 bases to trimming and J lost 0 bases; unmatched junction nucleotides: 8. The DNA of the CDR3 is TGTGCCAGCAGCTTAGATCCTGAGGGCGGGGGGAGCACAGATACGCAGTATTTT. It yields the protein CASSLDPEGGGSTDTQYF.

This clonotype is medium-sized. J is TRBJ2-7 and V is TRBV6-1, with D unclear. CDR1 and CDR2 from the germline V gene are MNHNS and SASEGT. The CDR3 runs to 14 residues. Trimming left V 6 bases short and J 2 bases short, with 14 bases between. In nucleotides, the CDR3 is TGTGCCAGCAGAGACTCTCCGGCTCCCTACGAGCAGTACTTC. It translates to CASRDSPAPYEQYF.

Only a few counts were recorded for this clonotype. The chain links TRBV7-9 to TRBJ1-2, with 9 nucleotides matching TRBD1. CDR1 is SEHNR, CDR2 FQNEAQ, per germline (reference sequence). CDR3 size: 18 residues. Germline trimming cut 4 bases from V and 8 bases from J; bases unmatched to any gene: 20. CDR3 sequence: CASSSTGTGYLEGVGYTF. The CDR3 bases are TGTGCCAGCAGCTCAACCGGGACAGGGTATTTAGAGGGCGTGGGCTACACCTTC. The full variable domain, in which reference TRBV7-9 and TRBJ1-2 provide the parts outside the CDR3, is DTGVSQNPRHKITKRGQNVTFRCDPISEHNRLYWYRQTLGQGPEFLTYFQNEAQLEKSRLLSDRFSAERPKGSFSTLEIQRTEQGDSAMYLCASSSTGTGYLEGVGYTFGSGTRLTVV.

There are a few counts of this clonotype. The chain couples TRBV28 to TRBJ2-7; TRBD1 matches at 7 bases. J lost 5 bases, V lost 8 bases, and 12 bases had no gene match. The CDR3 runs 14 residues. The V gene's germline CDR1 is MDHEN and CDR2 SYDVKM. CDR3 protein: CASHTGVTGHEQYF. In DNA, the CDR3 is TGTGCCAGCCATACAGGGGTGACGGGCCACGAGCAGTACTTC.

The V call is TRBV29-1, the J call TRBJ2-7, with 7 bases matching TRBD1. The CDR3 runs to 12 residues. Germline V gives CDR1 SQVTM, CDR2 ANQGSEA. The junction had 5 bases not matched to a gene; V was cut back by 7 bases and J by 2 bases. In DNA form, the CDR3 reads TGCAGCGGTTCGGGACAGACCTACGAGCAGTACTTC. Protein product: CSGSGQTYEQYF.

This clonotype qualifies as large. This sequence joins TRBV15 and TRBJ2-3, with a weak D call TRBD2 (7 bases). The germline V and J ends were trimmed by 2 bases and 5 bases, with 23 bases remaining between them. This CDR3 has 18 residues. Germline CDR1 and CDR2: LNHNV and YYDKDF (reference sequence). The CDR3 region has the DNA TGTGCCACCAGCAGACTCCGGGGGGCGGGAGAAAGCGGAGATACGCAGTATTTT. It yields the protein CATSRLRGAGESGDTQYF.

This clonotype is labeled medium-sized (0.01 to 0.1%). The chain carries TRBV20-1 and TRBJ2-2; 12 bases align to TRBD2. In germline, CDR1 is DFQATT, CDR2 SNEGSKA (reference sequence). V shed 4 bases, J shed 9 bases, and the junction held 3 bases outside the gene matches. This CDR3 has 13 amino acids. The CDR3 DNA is TGCAGTGCTACTAGCGGGAGGGCCCGGGAGCTGTTTTTT. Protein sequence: CSATSGRARELFF.

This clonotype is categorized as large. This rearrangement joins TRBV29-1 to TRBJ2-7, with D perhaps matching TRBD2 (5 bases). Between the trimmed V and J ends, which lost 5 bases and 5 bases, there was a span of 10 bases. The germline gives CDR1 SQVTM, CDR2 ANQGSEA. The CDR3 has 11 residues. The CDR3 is CSVPLGDEQYF. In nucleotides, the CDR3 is TGCAGCGTTCCTCTCGGGGACGAGCAGTACTTC.

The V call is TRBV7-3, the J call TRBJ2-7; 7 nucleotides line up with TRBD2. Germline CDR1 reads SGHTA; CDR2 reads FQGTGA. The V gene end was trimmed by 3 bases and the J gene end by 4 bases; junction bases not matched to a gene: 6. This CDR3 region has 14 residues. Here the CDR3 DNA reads TGTGCCAGCAGCTTTGGTGGGGGGGATTACGAGCAGTACTTC. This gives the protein CASSFGGGDYEQYF. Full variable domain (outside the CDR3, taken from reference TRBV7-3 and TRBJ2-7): GAGVSQTPSNKVTEKGKYVELRCDPISGHTALYWYRQSLGQGPEFLIYFQGTGAADDSGLPNDRFFAVRPEGSVSTLKIQRTERGDSAVYLCASSFGGGDYEQYFGPGTRLTVT.

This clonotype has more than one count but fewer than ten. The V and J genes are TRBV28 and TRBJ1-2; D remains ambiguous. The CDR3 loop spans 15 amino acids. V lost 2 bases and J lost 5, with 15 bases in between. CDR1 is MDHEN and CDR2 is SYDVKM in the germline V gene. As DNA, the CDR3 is TGTGCCAGCAGTTTACAGGCCGGAGAAGCTTATGGCTACACCTTC. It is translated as CASSLQAGEAYGYTF.

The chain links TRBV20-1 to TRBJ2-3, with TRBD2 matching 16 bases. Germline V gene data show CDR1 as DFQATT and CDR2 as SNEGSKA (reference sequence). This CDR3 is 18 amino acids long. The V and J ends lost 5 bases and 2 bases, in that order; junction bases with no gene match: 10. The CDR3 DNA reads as TGCAGTGCTGGGGGACTAGCGGGAGGGGCCACCTTCACAGATACGCAGTATTTT. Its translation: CSAGGLAGGATFTDTQYF.

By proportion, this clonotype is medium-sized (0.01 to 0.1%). CDR3 sequence: CASSIEQFF. DNA for the CDR3: TGTGCCAGCAGTATAGAGCAGTTCTTC. This chain uses TRBV6-1 with TRBJ2-1, with D hard to call. V was shortened by 5 bases and J by 10 bases, with 3 bases between the two germline ends. Germline V gene lookup returns CDR1 MNHNS and CDR2 SASEGT. The CDR3 spans 9 residues.

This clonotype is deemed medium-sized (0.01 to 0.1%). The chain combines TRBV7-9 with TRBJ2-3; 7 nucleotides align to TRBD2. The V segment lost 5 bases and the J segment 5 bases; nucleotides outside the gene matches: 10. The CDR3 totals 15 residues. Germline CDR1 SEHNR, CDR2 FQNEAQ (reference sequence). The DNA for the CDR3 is TGTGCCAGCAGCGGCAGCGGGGCCCCTAGAGATACGCAGTATTTT. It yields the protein CASSGSGAPRDTQYF.

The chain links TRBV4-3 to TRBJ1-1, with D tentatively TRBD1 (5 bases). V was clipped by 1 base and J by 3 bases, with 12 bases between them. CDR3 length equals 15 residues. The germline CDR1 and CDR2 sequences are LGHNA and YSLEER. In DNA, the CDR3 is TGCGCCAGCAGCCAAGCTGGGGGGGGGTACACTGAAGCTTTCTTT. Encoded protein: CASSQAGGGYTEAFF.

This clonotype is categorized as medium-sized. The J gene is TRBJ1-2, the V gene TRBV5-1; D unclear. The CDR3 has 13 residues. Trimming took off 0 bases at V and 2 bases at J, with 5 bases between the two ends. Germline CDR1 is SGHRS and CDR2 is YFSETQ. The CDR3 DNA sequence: TGCGCCAGCAGCTTGGAACCAAACTATGGCTACACCTTC. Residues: CASSLEPNYGYTF.

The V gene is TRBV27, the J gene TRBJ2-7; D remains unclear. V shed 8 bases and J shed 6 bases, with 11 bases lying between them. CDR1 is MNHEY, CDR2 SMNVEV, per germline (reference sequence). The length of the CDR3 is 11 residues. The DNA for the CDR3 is TGTGCCAGCGTCGGTCCCTTCGAGCAGTACTTC. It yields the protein CASVGPFEQYF.

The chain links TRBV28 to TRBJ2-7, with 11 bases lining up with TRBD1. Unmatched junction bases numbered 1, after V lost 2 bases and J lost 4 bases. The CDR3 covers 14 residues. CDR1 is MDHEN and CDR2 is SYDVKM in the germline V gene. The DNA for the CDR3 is TGTGCCAGCAGTTTACGGGACAGGGGGTACGAGCAGTACTTC. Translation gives CASSLRDRGYEQYF. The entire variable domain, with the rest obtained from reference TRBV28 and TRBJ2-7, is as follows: DVKVTQSSRYLVKRTGEKVFLECVQDMDHENMFWYRQDPGLGLRLIYFSYDVKMKEKGDIPEGYSVSREKKERFSLILESASTNQTSMYLCASSLRDRGYEQYFGPGTRLTVT.